The rows below give T cell receptor beta chains drawn from one sample of a study of cytomegalovirus exposure and HLA in healthy donors. Generated by immunoSEQ multiplex PCR, the TCRdb table keeps only in-frame clones and is missing some. The top ten clones hold less than 6.5% of a sample with roughly 130,000 clones, roughly four fifths of them seen once. Sequencing was carried out using PBMCs. These receptors were collected from a woman aged 40-49 years in good health and CMV-seropositive. Each CDR3 is given with its conserved first and last residue. Each record gives: J gene, D gene, clone size, V gene, CDR3 DNA, CDR3 protein. The D gene is left open where the match is weak. Only some rows state a clone size, as once, few, many or a class for expanded clones.

J gene: TRBJ2-1; D gene: -; clone size: -; V gene: TRBV28; CDR3 DNA: TGTGCCAGCAGCCAATCCAGGGCCCAGTTCTTC; CDR3 protein: CASSQSRAQFF
J gene: TRBJ1-6; D gene: -; clone size: -; V gene: TRBV25-1; CDR3 DNA: TGTGCCAGCAGTGAACCCAGGGAGGATTCACCCCTCCACTTT; CDR3 protein: CASSEPREDSPLHF
J gene: TRBJ2-3; D gene: TRBD1; clone size: -; V gene: TRBV11-3; CDR3 DNA: TGTGCCAGCAGCGAGGGACAGGGGGTCGTCGGCACAGATACGCAGTATTTT; CDR3 protein: CASSEGQGVVGTDTQYF
J gene: TRBJ2-5; D gene: -; clone size: -; V gene: TRBV18; CDR3 DNA: TGTGCCAGCTCACCACCATCACAGGGAGAGACCCAGTACTTC; CDR3 protein: CASSPPSQGETQYF
J gene: TRBJ2-7; D gene: -; clone size: -; V gene: TRBV2; CDR3 DNA: TGTGCCAGCAGTGAAAGGTCTGGACAGAACTACGAGCAGTACTTC; CDR3 protein: CASSERSGQNYEQYF
J gene: TRBJ2-1; D gene: -; clone size: -; V gene: TRBV21-1; CDR3 DNA: TGTGCCAGCAGCAAAGAACTAATCCGGGATGGCTCCTACAATGAGCAGTTCTTC; CDR3 protein: CASSKELIRDGSYNEQFF
J gene: TRBJ1-1; D gene: -; clone size: once; V gene: TRBV19; CDR3 DNA: TGTGCCAGTAGCCAAGGGGGTAACACTGAAGCTTTCTTT; CDR3 protein: CASSQGGNTEAFF
J gene: TRBJ1-1; D gene: TRBD1; clone size: -; V gene: TRBV5-1; CDR3 DNA: TGCGCCAGCAGCTTGGCCCTGACAGGGAACGCTGAAGCTTTCTTT; CDR3 protein: CASSLALTGNAEAFF
J gene: TRBJ1-2; D gene: -; clone size: -; V gene: TRBV15; CDR3 DNA: TGTGCCACCAGCAGAGATCCTGGGCCGAGCCATGGCTACACCTTC; CDR3 protein: CATSRDPGPSHGYTF
J gene: TRBJ2-7; D gene: -; clone size: once; V gene: TRBV6-5; CDR3 DNA: TGTGCCAGCAGTTACTCACAGGGAACTCGCGAGCAGTACTTC; CDR3 protein: CASSYSQGTREQYF
J gene: TRBJ2-1; D gene: TRBD1; clone size: -; V gene: TRBV5-8; CDR3 DNA: TGTGCCAGCAGCACCGGGACAGCCCCTGGGAATGAGCAGTTCTTC; CDR3 protein: CASSTGTAPGNEQFF
J gene: TRBJ2-2; D gene: TRBD1; clone size: few; V gene: TRBV19; CDR3 DNA: TGTGCCACCCGGACAGGATGGAACACCGGGGAGCTGTTTTTT; CDR3 protein: CATRTGWNTGELFF
J gene: TRBJ2-5; D gene: -; clone size: -; V gene: TRBV21-1; CDR3 DNA: TGTGCCAGCAGCAAAGGGGAACTAGTTCCTTACTTC; CDR3 protein: CASSKGELVPYF
J gene: TRBJ1-6; D gene: TRBD1; clone size: -; V gene: TRBV19; CDR3 DNA: TGTGCCAGTAGTACGCCCCGGACAGGGGCCTATAATTCACCCCTCCACTTT; CDR3 protein: CASSTPRTGAYNSPLHF
J gene: TRBJ1-4; D gene: -; clone size: once; V gene: TRBV7-9; CDR3 DNA: TGTGCCAGCAGCTCCCCTTCGGGGGCAACTAATGAAAAACTGTTTTTT; CDR3 protein: CASSSPSGATNEKLFF
J gene: TRBJ2-7; D gene: -; clone size: -; V gene: TRBV7-3; CDR3 DNA: TGTGCCAGCAGCTTAACCAACGGGAACTCCTACGAGCAGTACTTC; CDR3 protein: CASSLTNGNSYEQYF
J gene: TRBJ1-2; D gene: -; clone size: -; V gene: TRBV6-1; CDR3 DNA: TGTGCCAGCAGTGCTGGTTTTGGGGGACTTTGTGGCTACACCTTC; CDR3 protein: CASSAGFGGLCGYTF
J gene: TRBJ2-2; D gene: -; clone size: -; V gene: TRBV10-3; CDR3 DNA: TGTGCCATCAGTGACTATCGAATTTCGGGGGAGCTGTTTTTT; CDR3 protein: CAISDYRISGELFF
J gene: TRBJ1-5; D gene: -; clone size: many; V gene: TRBV6-8; CDR3 DNA: TGTGCCAGCAGTACAAAGTCGGGGGGGCCGATCCAGCCCCAGCATTTT; CDR3 protein: CASSTKSGGPIQPQHF
J gene: TRBJ2-3; D gene: TRBD2; clone size: -; V gene: TRBV5-4; CDR3 DNA: TGTGCCAGCAGCCCGGGGGGGAAGGGGGCAGATACGCAGTATTTT; CDR3 protein: CASSPGGKGADTQYF
J gene: TRBJ2-3; D gene: TRBD1; clone size: -; V gene: TRBV5-1; CDR3 DNA: TGCGCCAGCAGGATGGGACAGCCCACAGATACGCAGTATTTT; CDR3 protein: CASRMGQPTDTQYF
J gene: TRBJ2-1; D gene: TRBD1; clone size: -; V gene: TRBV6-6; CDR3 DNA: TGTGCCAGCAGTCGACAGGGGATCTATTTGGACAATGAGCAGTTCTTC; CDR3 protein: CASSRQGIYLDNEQFF
J gene: TRBJ2-2; D gene: TRBD2; clone size: -; V gene: TRBV12-5; CDR3 DNA: TGTGCTAGTGGCACCGGGACTAGTAGTTACACCGGGGAGCTGTTTTTT; CDR3 protein: CASGTGTSSYTGELFF
J gene: TRBJ2-7; D gene: -; clone size: -; V gene: TRBV4-3; CDR3 DNA: TGCGCCAGCAGCCCTTCAGGTCAGGGAAAGGTGCAGTACTTC; CDR3 protein: CASSPSGQGKVQYF
J gene: TRBJ1-5; D gene: TRBD1; clone size: -; V gene: TRBV30; CDR3 DNA: TGTGCCTGGACGGCAGGGGGCGCGGTAAGTGGTCAGCCCCAGCATTTT; CDR3 protein: CAWTAGGAVSGQPQHF
J gene: TRBJ1-1; D gene: -; clone size: -; V gene: TRBV28; CDR3 DNA: TGTGCCAGCAGTCCCATAGCTAGGGGCTGGATGGCTGAAGCTTTCTTT; CDR3 protein: CASSPIARGWMAEAFF
J gene: TRBJ2-5; D gene: -; clone size: -; V gene: TRBV5-1; CDR3 DNA: TGCGCCAGCAGCGTCACGAGAGCAAAACAAGAGACCCAGTACTTC; CDR3 protein: CASSVTRAKQETQYF
J gene: TRBJ1-1; D gene: -; clone size: -; V gene: TRBV6-6; CDR3 DNA: TGTGCCAGCAGTTACAAGAGAGAAAACACTGAAGCTTTCTTT; CDR3 protein: CASSYKRENTEAFF
J gene: TRBJ1-3; D gene: -; clone size: few; V gene: TRBV6-1; CDR3 DNA: TGTGCCAGCCGACTGTTAAACACCATATATTTT; CDR3 protein: CASRLLNTIYF
J gene: TRBJ2-1; D gene: TRBD2; clone size: -; V gene: TRBV9; CDR3 DNA: TGTGCCAGCAGCCCAAGGGCGGGAGTAGGCAATGAGCAGTTCTTC; CDR3 protein: CASSPRAGVGNEQFF
J gene: TRBJ1-5; D gene: -; clone size: -; V gene: TRBV6-5; CDR3 DNA: TGTGCCAGCAGTTACGGTACTGGTAGCAATCAGCCCCAGCATTTT; CDR3 protein: CASSYGTGSNQPQHF
J gene: TRBJ1-1; D gene: -; clone size: -; V gene: TRBV27; CDR3 DNA: TGTGCCAGCAGTTTCCTCACTACAATTGGCGGGAACACTGAAGCTTTCTTT; CDR3 protein: CASSFLTTIGGNTEAFF
J gene: TRBJ1-2; D gene: TRBD1; clone size: once; V gene: TRBV9; CDR3 DNA: TGTGCCAGCAGCGTAGCAACAGGGGGCAGTGTATATGGCTACACCTTC; CDR3 protein: CASSVATGGSVYGYTF
J gene: TRBJ2-7; D gene: TRBD2; clone size: -; V gene: TRBV27; CDR3 DNA: TGTGCCAGCAGTTTATCGACCAGCGGGAGGGCCGCCTACGAGCAGTACTTC; CDR3 protein: CASSLSTSGRAAYEQYF
J gene: TRBJ2-7; D gene: -; clone size: -; V gene: TRBV28; CDR3 DNA: TGTGCCAGCATTCTTCACAGGGGGGGCTACGAGCAGTACTTC; CDR3 protein: CASILHRGGYEQYF
J gene: TRBJ1-5; D gene: TRBD1; clone size: -; V gene: TRBV15; CDR3 DNA: TGTGCCACCAGCAGAGATGGGACAGCTTGGGATCAGCCCCAGCATTTT; CDR3 protein: CATSRDGTAWDQPQHF
J gene: TRBJ2-3; D gene: -; clone size: -; V gene: TRBV9; CDR3 DNA: TGTGCCAGCAGCGTAGATGTGGAGACAGATACGCAGTATTTT; CDR3 protein: CASSVDVETDTQYF
J gene: TRBJ1-4; D gene: TRBD1; clone size: -; V gene: TRBV7-2; CDR3 DNA: TGTGCCAGCAGCTTGGGCGGGACAGGGTTGAATGAAAAACTGTTTTTT; CDR3 protein: CASSLGGTGLNEKLFF